The present entry profiles one T cell receptor beta chain with its context. Assay: immunoSEQ multiplex PCR; the TCRdb copy retains only in-frame clones and omits some. The sample contains approximately 94,000 clones, more than 85% of which appear only once. Trimming took 3 bases from V and 0 from J, leaving 12 bases between them. The CDR3 has 16 residues. CDR1 and CDR2 (germline): LNHDA, SQIVND (reference sequence). The data originate from a study of control samples from healthy donors and cancer patients. This rearrangement joins TRBV19 to TRBJ1-5; D gene unclear. Material: blood. The clonotype comes from a woman in her 50s in good health. The CDR3 coding sequence is TGTGCCAGTAGTATCGGGCTGTACTATAGCAATCAGCCCCAGCATTTT. Encoded protein: CASSIGLYYSNQPQHF.